The source of this TCR beta chain is a study of T cells after yellow fever vaccination. This clonotype was found many times. What it recognizes is unknown. The authors made TCR cDNA by 5'RACE template switching, adding a universal primer site and UMIs. MiXCR was run by TCRdb on the 5' RACE reads, yielding one entry per CDR3 protein. Of 90,000 to 150,000 distinct CDR3 sequences in the sample, about 7% were seen once. The CDR3 length is 12 residues. CDR1 and CDR2 from the germline V gene are SGHTA and FQGNSA. The V end was cut by 4 bases, the J end by 5 bases, with 7 bases between. Study-level points and caveats: The booster saw the reappearance of most primary-vaccination clones (about 95% CD4, about 90% CD8). Abundant contaminating clonotypes from the bulk population could appear in FACS-sorted repertoires. Compared with primary, the secondary response was weaker and peaked at day 5, not 15.

The sequence derives from a man aged 18 to 29 who received the YFV17D yellow fever vaccine. This specimen was CD4+ T cells sorted from PBMCs, taken about 49 days after the first yellow fever vaccination. This chain uses TRBV7-2 with TRBJ2-3; D perhaps matches TRBD1 (5 bases). The CDR3 spells CASSWGRDTQYF. CDR3 bases: TGTGCCAGCAGCTGGGGCAGAGATACGCAGTATTTT.